A single sample is the source of the 19 T cell receptor beta chains below, sequenced in a study of shared clonotypes between healthy human individuals. Some clones are missing from TCRdb's copy, which holds only in-frame ones; the method was immunoSEQ multiplex PCR. Altogether millions of clones are present, approximately 94% being singletons, with the ten largest covering over 0.12%. The specimen was naive CD4+ T cells sorted from blood. Subset indicated: CD45RA+ positively selected. These receptors were obtained from a man younger than 35 in good health.

This chain connects TRBV5-5 to TRBJ1-2; D not certain. Germline lookup yields CDR1 SGHKS and CDR2 YYEKEE (reference sequence). V was clipped by 3 bases and J by 4 bases, with 7 bases between them. The CDR3 sequence is 12 residues long. CDR3 sequence reads: CASSWGLYGYTF. Written as DNA, the CDR3 is TGTGCCAGCAGCTGGGGTCTCTATGGCTACACCTTC.

As concerns this clone: At the DNA level, this CDR3 is encoded by other sequences in the same sample as well. The chain is built from TRBV10-1 and TRBJ1-5; tentative D call: TRBD1 (5 bases). The CDR3 runs 13 residues. Germline V gives CDR1 WNHNN, CDR2 SYGVQD (reference sequence). V dropped 0 bases and J dropped 6 bases, with 6 bases sitting between them. The CDR3 here is CASSESGVQPQHF. CDR3 in DNA: TGCGCCAGCAGTGAGTCAGGGGTTCAGCCCCAGCATTTT.

J is TRBJ1-1 and V is TRBV27, with D maybe TRBD1 (6 bases). Per the germline V gene, CDR1 is MNHEY and CDR2 is SMNVEV (reference sequence). Trimming removed 4 bases from V and 14 bases from J, with 17 bases in between. CDR3 length: 12 amino acids. The CDR3 DNA reads TGTGCCAGCAGTTCTACGGGACAAGGGTTGTTCTTT. Translated: CASSSTGQGLFF.

The CDR3 nucleotides are TGCGCCAGCAGCTTGTACAGCGTATACAATGAGCAGTTCTTC. Amino acid sequence: CASSLYSVYNEQFF. The chain uses TRBV5-1 and TRBJ2-1; no reliable D call. Germline V CDR1 and CDR2: SGHRS, YFSETQ. Trimming pared 1 base from V and 4 bases from J, leaving 9 bases between. CDR3 length: 14 residues. Together with reference TRBV5-1 and TRBJ2-1, the CDR3 gives the full variable domain: KAGVTQTPRYLIKTRGQQVTLSCSPISGHRSVSWYQQTPGQGLQFLFEYFSETQRNKGNFPGRFSGRQFSNSRSEMNVSTLELGDSALYLCASSLYSVYNEQFFGPGTRLTVL.

The chain couples TRBV18 to TRBJ1-6, with 7 bases identical to TRBD1. Germline CDR1 is KGHSH and CDR2 is LQKENI. After removal of 0 bases from V and 6 bases from J, the junction contained 8 bases not matched to a gene. The CDR3 length is 17 residues. CDR3 nucleotides: TGTGCCAGCTCACCACCGACAGGGTCCGTTGTTAATTCACCCCTCCACTTT. This codes for CASSPPTGSVVNSPLHF.

V and J are TRBV7-8 and TRBJ2-7; D may match TRBD1 or TRBD2 (5 bases each). Germline V gene lookup returns CDR1 SGHVS and CDR2 FQNEAQ. V was shortened by 4 bases and J by 5 bases, with 9 bases between the two germline ends. This CDR3 spans 12 amino acids. CDR3 DNA sequence: TGTGCCAGCAGCTATCAGGGAGACGAGCAGTACTTC. Its translation is CASSYQGDEQYF.

The chain carries TRBV5-6 and TRBJ2-7, with unresolved D. This CDR3 has 13 amino acids. Trimming took 2 bases from V and 7 from J, leaving 13 bases between them. The germline CDR1 and CDR2 sequences are SGHDT and YYEEEE. The CDR3 DNA reads as TGTGCCAGCAGCTTCGTAGCCGTCGCGGAGCAGTACTTC. It specifies CASSFVAVAEQYF. The full variable domain, with the rest looked up from reference TRBV5-6 and TRBJ2-7, is DAGVTQSPTHLIKTRGQQVTLRCSPKSGHDTVSWYQQALGQGPQFIFQYYEEEERQRGNFPDRFSGHQFPNYSSELNVNALLLGDSALYLCASSFVAVAEQYFGPGTRLTVT.

V gene TRBV5-1 combines with J gene TRBJ2-5; a possible D gene is TRBD2 (6 bases). The V gene lost 1 base and the J gene lost 3 bases, with 13 bases spanning the gap. The CDR3 covers 15 residues. Germline CDR1 is SGHRS and CDR2 is YFSETQ. DNA of the CDR3: TGCGCCAGCAGCTTGTTAGGAGGGGCGGAAGAGACCCAGTACTTC. Protein: CASSLLGGAEETQYF.

This clone showed up just a few times. The chain uses TRBV29-1 and TRBJ2-2; no clear D gene. The length of the CDR3 is 14 residues. Trimming took 4 bases from V and 0 from J, leaving 9 bases between them. The germline V gene encodes CDR1 SQVTM and CDR2 ANQGSEA. In nucleotides, the CDR3 is TGCAGCGTTGGGTTCACCTCGAACACCGGGGAGCTGTTTTTT. The encoded protein is CSVGFTSNTGELFF.

V usage is TRBV5-4 and J usage is TRBJ2-1; 7 bases line up with TRBD1. CDR3 length: 15 residues. V gave up 3 bases and J gave up 3 bases; unmatched junction bases: 6. Germline V gene data show CDR1 as SGHNT and CDR2 as YYREEE (reference sequence). Here the CDR3 DNA reads TGTGCCAGCAGCTGGGGACAGACCGTCTACAATGAGCAGTTCTTC. Protein product: CASSWGQTVYNEQFF. Full variable domain (rest looked up from reference TRBV5-4 and TRBJ2-1): ETGVTQSPTHLIKTRGQQVTLRCSSQSGHNTVSWYQQALGQGPQFIFQYYREEENGRGNFPPRFSGLQFPNYSSELNVNALELDDSALYLCASSWGQTVYNEQFFGPGTRLTVL.

The V and J genes are TRBV10-1 and TRBJ2-6; TRBD1 matches at 8 bases. After removal of 2 bases from V and 2 bases from J, the junction contained 2 bases not matched to a gene. Germline V gene sequence: CDR1 WNHNN, CDR2 SYGVQD (reference sequence). CDR3 length: 16 amino acids. As DNA, the CDR3 is TGCGCCAGCAGTGAGACGACAGGGGCTGGGGCCAACGTCCTGACTTTC. As protein: CASSETTGAGANVLTF.

This clone was observed a single time. This chain uses TRBV30 with TRBJ1-4, with 12 bases matching TRBD1. Germline CDR1 reads GTSNPN; CDR2 reads SVGIG (reference sequence). V shed 0 bases, J shed 10 bases, and the junction held 3 bases outside the gene matches. The CDR3 runs 14 residues. The chain's CDR3 is CAWSVGQGATKLFF. Here the CDR3 DNA reads TGTGCCTGGAGTGTGGGACAGGGGGCAACAAAACTGTTTTTT. Full variable domain (rest looked up from reference TRBV30 and TRBJ1-4): SQTIHQWPATLVQPVGSPLSLECTVEGTSNPNLYWYRQAAGRGLQLLFYSVGIGQISSEVPQNLSASRPQDRQFILSSKKLLLSDSGFYLCAWSVGQGATKLFFGSGTQLSVL.

The V call is TRBV7-2, the J call TRBJ2-7; 10 bases are shared with TRBD2. Germline lookup yields CDR1 SGHTA and CDR2 FQGNSA. J was trimmed by 4 bases and V by 9 bases; bases with no gene match: 12. The CDR3 consists of 15 residues. CDR3: CASFSPGLASYEQYF. The CDR3 bases are TGTGCCAGTTTTTCCCCGGGACTAGCGTCGTACGAGCAGTACTTC.

V usage is TRBV6-7 and J usage is TRBJ2-7; D unclear. TRBV6-7 is recorded as an ORF, its role being uncertain. CDR3 length equals 14 residues. The V gene lost 8 bases and the J gene lost 4 bases, with 18 bases spanning the gap. The CDR3 region is CASPWLTEKYEQYF. As DNA, the CDR3 is TGTGCCAGCCCGTGGCTAACTGAAAAATACGAGCAGTACTTC.

The chain is built from TRBV6-5 and TRBJ2-5, with D perhaps given as TRBD1 or TRBD2 (5 bases each). Trimming cost V 6 bases and J 7 bases, with 12 bases left between them. CDR1 is MNHEY, CDR2 SVGAGI, per germline. This CDR3 has 12 amino acids. Written as DNA, the CDR3 is TGTGCCAGCAGCGGGACCTACGGGACCCAGTACTTC. It yields the protein CASSGTYGTQYF.

A single count supports this clone. This chain connects TRBV10-1 to TRBJ2-2; no clear D. Deletions cut 9 bases from V and 2 bases from J, with 13 bases between. The CDR3 runs to 14 residues. The germline gives CDR1 WNHNN, CDR2 SYGVQD (reference sequence). The CDR3, as DNA: TGCGCCAGTTCCACCACACGAAACACCGGGGAGCTGTTTTTT. The encoded protein is CASSTTRNTGELFF.

The rearrangement joins TRBV7-8 to TRBJ1-1; TRBD1 might be the D (6 bases). The CDR3 extends over 15 amino acids. The V end was cut by 2 bases, the J end by 0 bases, with 10 bases between. CDR1 is SGHVS and CDR2 is FQNEAQ in the germline V gene. The CDR3 nucleotides are TGTGCCAGCAGCTTAACAGGGATCATGAACACTGAAGCTTTCTTT. Amino acid sequence: CASSLTGIMNTEAFF.

In this sample, this clone turned up a few times. The chain uses TRBV25-1 and TRBJ2-3; 7 bases align to TRBD1. J lost 1 base, V lost 6 bases, and 10 bases had no gene match. CDR1 and CDR2 from the germline V gene are MGHDK and SYGVNS. CDR3 length: 16 residues. CDR3 loop: CASSVRQGRRTDTQYF. CDR3 nucleotide sequence: TGTGCCAGCAGCGTCCGACAGGGCCGGCGCACAGATACGCAGTATTTT.

The J gene is TRBJ2-3, the V gene TRBV30; 14 nucleotides line up with TRBD2. This CDR3 has 16 amino acids. Germline assignment: CDR1 GTSNPN and CDR2 SVGIG (reference sequence). The trim removed 4 bases at V and 4 bases at J, leaving 7 bases unmatched. CDR3 nucleotides: TGTGCCTGGACCACAGGACTAGCGGGAGGATCAGATACGCAGTATTTT. It codes for CAWTTGLAGGSDTQYF. Full variable domain (missing parts from reference TRBV30 and TRBJ2-3): SQTIHQWPATLVQPVGSPLSLECTVEGTSNPNLYWYRQAAGRGLQLLFYSVGIGQISSEVPQNLSASRPQDRQFILSSKKLLLSDSGFYLCAWTTGLAGGSDTQYFGPGTRLTVL.